This TCR beta chain came from a study of blood T cell repertoires in COVID-19. Method: immunoSEQ multiplex PCR; TCRdb's copy keeps in-frame clones and lacks some. The sample has just over 150,000 clones; 80% are singletons. The receptor comes from a man between 60 and 70 years old with acute or convalescent COVID-19. Sequences were obtained from peripheral blood.

The CDR3 loop is CASSRTGGPYEQYF. In DNA form, the CDR3 reads TGTGCCAGCAGCCGGACAGGGGGACCCTACGAGCAGTACTTC. The J gene is TRBJ2-7, the V gene TRBV28; TRBD1 matches at 10 bases. This CDR3 contains 14 residues. The V segment lost 6 bases and the J segment 2 bases; nucleotides outside the gene matches: 4. CDR1 is MDHEN and CDR2 is SYDVKM in the germline V gene.